What follows are 27 T cell receptor beta chains derived from one specimen sequenced in a study of PD-1 blockade in classical Hodgkin lymphoma. Each patient's relapse followed autologous stem cell transplantation, and brentuximab vedotin exposure varied. The repertoire was sequenced with immunoSEQ multiplex PCR; TCRdb's copy has only in-frame clones and lacks some. Here the sample spans over 45,000 clones, over 60% being singletons. The input for sequencing was peripheral blood mononuclear cells (PBMCs), taken before the second cycle of nivolumab. The receptors derive from a human donor with classical Hodgkin lymphoma.

This sequence joins TRBV19 and TRBJ2-7, with 7 bases fitting TRBD1. CDR3 size: 13 residues. V dropped 5 bases and J dropped 1; count of bases not matched to a gene: 2. CDR1 is LNHDA, CDR2 SQIVND, per germline (reference sequence). CDR3 residues: CASSQQGSYEQYF. The CDR3, as DNA: TGTGCCAGTAGTCAACAGGGGTCCTACGAGCAGTACTTC.

The rearrangement uses TRBV7-3 and TRBJ1-1; unclear D gene. Germline V gene lookup returns CDR1 SGHTA and CDR2 FQGTGA. This CDR3 is 16 amino acids long. V lost 0 bases and J lost 3, with 14 bases in between. The CDR3 nucleotides read TGTGCCAGCAGCTTAACGGGTGGCAGCCTTTACACTGAAGCTTTCTTT. This gives the protein CASSLTGGSLYTEAFF.

This clone turned up a few times. The V gene is TRBV7-3, the J gene TRBJ2-3; D is possibly TRBD1 (6 bases). The CDR3 extends over 15 amino acids. Trimming shortened V by 5 bases and J by 3 bases, and 15 bases separated the two germline ends. Germline V CDR1 and CDR2: SGHTA, FQGTGA. The CDR3 coding sequence is TGTGCCAGCAGCATAGGAACAGGGTTGACAGATACGCAGTATTTT. Translating gives CASSIGTGLTDTQYF.

Only one count was recorded for this clone. CDR3: CSGETGNEQYF. The CDR3 DNA reads as TGCAGCGGGGAGACAGGGAACGAGCAGTACTTC. The chain carries TRBV29-1 and TRBJ2-5; 7 bases are a match to TRBD1. The DNA end favors TRBJ2-7, so the J call may be wrong. Germline V gives CDR1 SQVTM, CDR2 ANQGSEA. CDR3 length equals 11 residues.

The rearrangement links TRBV19 to TRBJ2-2; 8 nucleotides agree with TRBD2. This CDR3 contains 15 residues. Germline values: CDR1 LNHDA, CDR2 SQIVND (reference sequence). V was clipped by 7 bases and J by 5 bases; unmatched bases: 9. CDR3 region: CASNLKPGGTGELFF. As DNA, the CDR3 is TGTGCCAGTAATTTGAAGCCGGGGGGGACCGGGGAGCTGTTTTTT. The full variable domain, completed using reference TRBV19 and TRBJ2-2, is DGGITQSPKYLFRKEGQNVTLSCEQNLNHDAMYWYRQDPGQGLRLIYYSQIVNDFQKGDIAEGYSVSREKKESFPLTVTSAQKNPTAFYLCASNLKPGGTGELFFGEGSRLTVL.

As regards this clone: Other nucleotide sequences in the sample specify the same CDR3. This sequence joins TRBV5-1 and TRBJ1-4, with no clear D. The V end lost 1 base, the J end lost 1 base, and 5 bases lay between the germline ends. This CDR3 has 14 amino acids. From germline, CDR1 is SGHRS and CDR2 YFSETQ. The CDR3 loop is CASSLKGTNEKLFF. The DNA for the CDR3 is TGCGCCAGCAGCTTGAAGGGAACTAATGAAAAACTGTTTTTT.

This chain connects TRBV6-5 to TRBJ1-5; no definite D call. Trimming took 4 bases from V and 6 from J, leaving 19 bases between them. The CDR3 extends over 16 amino acids. Germline CDR1 MNHEY, CDR2 SVGAGI. DNA of the CDR3: TGTGCCAGCAGTTCAGTAGGCACGGCAGCCAGTCAGCCCCAGCATTTT. As protein: CASSSVGTAASQPQHF.

This clone was seen a few times. The V gene is TRBV6-6, the J gene TRBJ2-2; D gene uncertain. V was clipped by 2 bases and J by 3 bases, with 4 bases between them. The CDR3 loop spans 13 amino acids. Germline V gene lookup returns CDR1 MNHNY and CDR2 SVGAGI (reference sequence). The CDR3 DNA follows: TGTGCCAGCAGTTACCAGGACACCGGGGAGCTGTTTTTT. This sequence encodes CASSYQDTGELFF.

In its sample, this clone was seen a few times. The gene calls are TRBV29-1 and TRBJ2-5; maybe TRBD1 (6 bases). This CDR3 is built from 12 residues. From germline, CDR1 is SQVTM and CDR2 ANQGSEA. Trimming left V 4 bases short and J 5 bases short, with 11 bases between. The CDR3 nucleotides are TGCAGCGTTGTTCTTCAGGGGGAGACCCAGTACTTC. Translation: CSVVLQGETQYF.

The genes are TRBV11-1 and TRBJ2-2, with 7 bases identical to TRBD2. The CDR3 covers 13 residues. Trimming cost V 3 bases and J 6 bases; bases outside gene matches: 1. CDR1 is SGHAT, CDR2 FQDESV, per germline (reference sequence). CDR3 coding DNA: TGTGCCAGCAGCTTGGGAGGGGCCGGGGAGCTGTTTTTT. It encodes CASSLGGAGELFF.

The chain links TRBV27 to TRBJ2-1; 13 bases match TRBD2. The CDR3 has 16 residues. In germline, CDR1 is MNHEY, CDR2 SMNVEV (reference sequence). With 5 bases clipped from V and 9 bases from J, the junction kept 10 bases outside the gene matches. CDR3 sequence reads: CASSRTSGSRVGEQFF. Here the CDR3 DNA reads TGTGCCAGCAGTCGGACTAGCGGGAGTCGAGTGGGTGAGCAGTTCTTC.

This clone was picked up a small number of times. The V gene is TRBV5-1, the J gene TRBJ1-1; D is uncertain. Trimming cost V 6 bases and J 2 bases, with 14 bases left between them. Per germline, CDR1 SGHRS and CDR2 YFSETQ. The CDR3 length is 14 residues. CDR3 residues: CASTRSGINTEAFF. The CDR3 DNA follows: TGCGCCAGCACCCGGTCGGGGATCAACACTGAAGCTTTCTTT. Variable domain in full (rest from reference TRBV5-1 and TRBJ1-1): KAGVTQTPRYLIKTRGQQVTLSCSPISGHRSVSWYQQTPGQGLQFLFEYFSETQRNKGNFPGRFSGRQFSNSRSEMNVSTLELGDSALYLCASTRSGINTEAFFGQGTRLTVV.

V is TRBV6-5 and J is TRBJ1-1, with D uncertain. Germline values: CDR1 MNHEY, CDR2 SVGAGI. This CDR3 spans 16 amino acids. V lost 0 bases and J lost 3, with 14 bases in between. This CDR3 is CASSYSTSLRDTEAFF. CDR3 nucleotide sequence: TGTGCCAGCAGTTACTCGACAAGTCTGAGGGACACTGAAGCTTTCTTT.

This chain connects TRBV13 to TRBJ1-1; D call uncertain. Germline V gene data show CDR1 as PRHDT and CDR2 as FYEKMQ (reference sequence). Between the trimmed V and J ends, which lost 4 bases and 2 bases, there was a span of 11 bases. The CDR3 is made up of 14 amino acids. As DNA, the CDR3 is TGTGCCAGCAGCTCCCTGTGGGCCAACACTGAAGCTTTCTTT. This translates into CASSSLWANTEAFF.

The V call is TRBV19, the J call TRBJ1-5; possibly TRBD1 for D (6 bases). V lost 3 bases, J lost 6 bases, and 15 bases lay in between. CDR1 is LNHDA and CDR2 is SQIVND in the germline V gene (reference sequence). The CDR3 length is 15 residues. The CDR3 sequence is CASSIRGRGFQPQHF. Here the CDR3 DNA reads TGTGCCAGTAGTATCAGAGGCAGGGGCTTTCAGCCCCAGCATTTT.

The rearrangement uses TRBV5-4 and TRBJ2-7, with 10 bases lining up with TRBD1. Germline V gene lookup returns CDR1 SGHNT and CDR2 YYREEE (reference sequence). This CDR3 is built from 14 residues. V lost 4 bases, J lost 2 bases, and 3 bases stayed unmatched. The CDR3 protein is CASSATGGAYEQYF. As DNA, the CDR3 is TGTGCCAGCAGCGCGACAGGGGGCGCCTACGAGCAGTACTTC.

This clone occurred a few times. The chain couples TRBV7-9 to TRBJ2-2; no clear D gene. CDR3 length equals 11 residues. The V gene lost 5 bases and the J gene lost 8 bases, with 6 bases spanning the gap. The germline V gene has CDR1 SEHNR and CDR2 FQNEAQ (reference sequence). The CDR3 region is CASSRSGELFF. In DNA form, the CDR3 reads TGTGCCAGCAGCCGCTCGGGGGAGCTGTTTTTT.

This clone was seen a handful of times. The chain combines TRBV27 with TRBJ1-1; 7 bases map to TRBD1. The CDR3 totals 12 residues. Trimming took 5 bases from V and 6 from J; bases not matched to a gene: 3. Per germline, CDR1 MNHEY and CDR2 SMNVEV (reference sequence). The CDR3 nucleotides read TGTGCCAGCAGTATGACAGGGTCTGAAGCTTTCTTT. Translated, it gives CASSMTGSEAFF.

The rearrangement joins TRBV7-2 to TRBJ2-2, with D perhaps matching TRBD1 (5 bases). V gave up 5 bases and J gave up 3 bases, with 13 bases separating them. Germline V lookup: CDR1 SGHTA, CDR2 FQGNSA. The CDR3 covers 15 residues. The CDR3 loop is CASSLWGPYTGELFF. CDR3 nucleotides: TGTGCCAGCAGCCTCTGGGGCCCTTACACCGGGGAGCTGTTTTTT. Based on the CDR3 plus reference TRBV7-2 and TRBJ2-2, the full variable domain is GAGVSQSPSNKVTEKGKDVELRCDPISGHTALYWYRQSLGQGLEFLIYFQGNSAPDKSGLPSDRFSAERTGGSVSTLTIQRTQQEDSAVYLCASSLWGPYTGELFFGEGSRLTVL.

The rearrangement uses TRBV9 and TRBJ2-1; D is possibly TRBD2 (5 bases). Trimming took off 0 bases at V and 0 bases at J, with 13 bases between the two ends. From germline, CDR1 is SGDLS and CDR2 YYNGEE. The CDR3 spans 17 residues. The CDR3 protein is CASSVGRVGSSYNEQFF. CDR3 sequence (DNA): TGTGCCAGCAGCGTAGGAAGAGTTGGGAGCTCCTACAATGAGCAGTTCTTC. The complete variable domain, with remaining parts taken from reference TRBV9 and TRBJ2-1, reads DSGVTQTPKHLITATGQRVTLRCSPRSGDLSVYWYQQSLDQGLQFLIQYYNGEERAKGNILERFSAQQFPDLHSELNLSSLELGDSALYFCASSVGRVGSSYNEQFFGPGTRLTVL.

The chain joins TRBV19 to TRBJ1-2; 7 nucleotides align to TRBD1. J gave up 5 bases and V 7 bases, and 16 bases lay outside the gene matches. Per the germline V gene, CDR1 is LNHDA and CDR2 is SQIVND (reference sequence). This CDR3 is built from 16 residues. CDR3 sequence (DNA): TGTGCCAGTACCCCGGGACAGTCCGGAGGAAGGTATGGCTACACCTTC. Protein: CASTPGQSGGRYGYTF.

The J gene is TRBJ1-5, the V gene TRBV6-1; D is unclear. Germline values: CDR1 MNHNS, CDR2 SASEGT. The CDR3 is 15 residues long. The V gene lost 0 bases and the J gene lost 3 bases, with 9 bases spanning the gap. The CDR3 here is CASSEAWMSNQPQHF. DNA for the CDR3: TGTGCCAGCAGTGAAGCGTGGATGTCCAATCAGCCCCAGCATTTT.

This clone was detected only a few times. The genes are TRBV9 and TRBJ1-5, with 8 bases fitting TRBD1. The CDR3 runs to 15 residues. V lost 1 base to trimming and J lost 4 bases; unmatched junction nucleotides: 4. The germline CDR1 and CDR2 sequences are SGDLS and YYNGEE. As DNA, the CDR3 is TGTGCCAGCAGCGTAACAGGGGGATCGAATCAGCCCCAGCATTTT. Its translation is CASSVTGGSNQPQHF.

The chain recombines TRBV27 with TRBJ2-5; D remains unclear. Germline CDR1 MNHEY, CDR2 SMNVEV (reference sequence). V lost 0 bases to trimming and J lost 1 base, with 6 bases between them. The CDR3 spans 14 residues. CDR3 in DNA: TGTGCCAGCAGTTTATCCCAGGCCCAAGAGACCCAGTACTTC. Protein product: CASSLSQAQETQYF.

Turning to this clone: This likely comes from a read error, as the CDR3 has no conserved phenylalanine or tryptophan at its end. This chain connects TRBV9 to TRBJ2-7; D is uncertain. The CDR3 spans 15 residues. The V and J ends lost 0 bases and 4 bases respectively, with 14 bases between them. Germline values: CDR1 SGDLS, CDR2 YYNGEE. The CDR3 reads CASSVGLDLLYEQYL. The DNA of the CDR3 is TGTGCCAGCAGCGTAGGGCTAGACCTTTTGTACGAGCAGTACCTC.

The chain has TRBV5-1 and TRBJ2-2, with D uncertain. The germline V gene has CDR1 SGHRS and CDR2 YFSETQ. V shed 0 bases and J shed 5 bases, with 11 bases lying between them. The CDR3 runs to 15 residues. The CDR3 sequence is CASSLVGSQTGELFF. As DNA, the CDR3 is TGCGCCAGCAGCTTGGTCGGCAGTCAAACCGGGGAGCTGTTTTTT.

As for this clone: Other DNA sequences from this sample encode an identical CDR3 as well. This sequence joins TRBV18 and TRBJ1-5, with 7 bases that match TRBD1. V lost 6 bases, J lost 0 bases, and 8 bases stayed unmatched. The germline V gene has CDR1 KGHSH and CDR2 LQKENI. This CDR3 has 16 residues. CDR3 bases: TGTGCCAGCTCGCCCGGGACAGCTTATAGCAATCAGCCCCAGCATTTT. Protein product: CASSPGTAYSNQPQHF.